This T cell receptor beta chain was recovered during a study of T cells after yellow fever vaccination. Study-level results: Clonotypes shared by both compartments, CD4 and CD8, made up a small share. After the booster, 96% of CD4 and approximately 90% of CD8 primary-response clones were re-detected. There was a possibility that FACS-sorted repertoires contained abundant clonotypes contaminating from the bulk population.

J gave up 0 bases and V 6 bases, and 7 bases lay outside the gene matches. The CDR3 runs to 15 residues. Germline V gives CDR1 KGHSH, CDR2 LQKENI. This clonotype was seen once. Its antigen is as yet unknown. It was through 5'RACE template switching that TCR cDNA was made, with a universal primer site and UMIs added. MiXCR was run by TCRdb on the 5' RACE reads, yielding one entry per CDR3 protein. The data contain more than 450,000 distinct CDR3 sequences, around a fifth of them singletons. The source is a man younger than 35 who received the YFV17D yellow fever vaccine. The sample was PBMCs, taken around 3 weeks after the first yellow fever vaccination. V and J are TRBV18 and TRBJ1-2; 7 bases map to TRBD1. The CDR3 DNA sequence: TGTGCCAGCTCGCGCGGGACAGCCCCTAACTATGGCTACACCTTC. Protein: CASSRGTAPNYGYTF.